Shown below are 2 T cell receptor beta chains from a single sample sequenced in a study of cytomegalovirus exposure and HLA in healthy donors. Primers for the PCR totalled 60 Vbeta and 13 Jbeta. The repertoire was sequenced with immunoSEQ multiplex PCR; TCRdb's copy has only in-frame clones and lacks some. The sample lists 130,000 to 150,000 clones, 60% to 85% occurring once. The specimen was PBMCs. The receptors were gathered from a man aged 18 to 30 in good health and CMV-seronegative.

The CDR3 DNA sequence: TGTGCCAGCAGCCTTAGTGGTGGGAACACCGGGGAGCTGTTTTTT. This gives the protein CASSLSGGNTGELFF. The J gene is TRBJ2-2, the V gene TRBV9; no clear D. Germline CDR1 is SGDLS and CDR2 is YYNGEE. The CDR3 has 15 amino acids. V lost 4 bases, J lost 1 base, and 11 bases lay in between. Using reference TRBV9 and TRBJ2-2 for the parts outside the CDR3, the full variable domain is DSGVTQTPKHLITATGQRVTLRCSPRSGDLSVYWYQQSLDQGLQFLIQYYNGEERAKGNILERFSAQQFPDLHSELNLSSLELGDSALYFCASSLSGGNTGELFFGEGSRLTVL.

The CDR3, as DNA: TGTGCCAGCAGCCCCTCGGACAGGGATAATCAGCCCCAGCATTTT. Translating gives CASSPSDRDNQPQHF. This chain uses TRBV4-2 with TRBJ1-5; 8 nucleotides match TRBD1. This CDR3 has 15 residues. V was pared by 4 bases and J by 4 bases, with 6 bases of the junction left unmatched. The germline V gene has CDR1 LGHNA and CDR2 YNFKEQ.